The next 32 T cell receptor beta chains were all read from a single sample in a study of T cells in localized non-small cell lung cancer. The table came from immunoSEQ multiplex PCR; TCRdb's copy has only in-frame clones and leaves some out. The repertoire holds some 140,000 clones, 89% seen once, with over 1.5% in the top ten. The sequenced sample was peripheral blood, obtained before any cancer treatment. These TCRs come from a female donor at least 60 years old with stage I lung adenocarcinoma.

The chain joins TRBV5-4 to TRBJ1-4; D perhaps matches TRBD1 (6 bases). V was pared by 3 bases and J by 0 bases, with 15 bases between. Looked up from germline, CDR1 is SGHNT and CDR2 is YYREEE (reference sequence). This CDR3 comprises 17 residues. The CDR3 DNA reads TGTGCCAGCAGCTGGGCCGGACAGATTTCAACTAATGAAAAACTGTTTTTT. It codes for CASSWAGQISTNEKLFF.

This chain links TRBV5-1 with TRBJ1-4, with D perhaps matching TRBD1 (6 bases). The CDR3 length is 15 residues. Germline loops: CDR1 SGHRS, CDR2 YFSETQ. V was shortened by 4 bases and J by 2 bases, with 12 bases between the two germline ends. In DNA, the CDR3 is TGCGCCAGCAGCGGAACAGGGTTTACTAATGAAAAACTGTTTTTT. Protein: CASSGTGFTNEKLFF.

J is TRBJ2-3 and V is TRBV5-6; D may match TRBD1 or TRBD2 (5 bases each). The germline V gene encodes CDR1 SGHDT and CDR2 YYEEEE. V was clipped by 0 bases and J by 1 base, with 9 bases between them. The CDR3 runs to 15 residues. The CDR3 nucleotides are TGTGCCAGCAGCTTGGGCCTGGGGGGCACAGATACGCAGTATTTT. Amino acid sequence: CASSLGLGGTDTQYF.

This clone was seen a few times. The CDR3 DNA reads TGTGCCAGCAGCTTAGGGGACAGGCCCACAGATACGCAGTATTTT. Protein product: CASSLGDRPTDTQYF. This sequence joins TRBV11-1 and TRBJ2-3; 8 bases fit TRBD1. The V and J ends lost 1 base and 2 bases, in that order; junction bases with no gene match: 2. Germline loops: CDR1 SGHAT, CDR2 FQDESV (reference sequence). The length of the CDR3 is 15 residues.

The chain uses TRBV6-5 and TRBJ2-5; D possibly uses TRBD1 or TRBD2 (5 bases each). V lost 3 bases and J 5 bases, leaving 19 bases between the germline ends. Germline lookup yields CDR1 MNHEY and CDR2 SVGAGI. The CDR3 runs to 16 residues. CDR3 protein: CASSYTANGARETQYF. The CDR3 nucleotides read TGTGCCAGCAGTTATACCGCTAACGGGGCGAGGGAGACCCAGTACTTC.

This chain joins TRBV25-1 and TRBJ2-1; 10 nucleotides agree with TRBD2. Losses at the gene ends were 4 bases for V and 8 bases for J; bases not matched to a gene: 11. Looked up from germline, CDR1 is MGHDK and CDR2 is SYGVNS. This CDR3 contains 16 residues. Here the CDR3 reads CASSATSGKGGDEQFF. The CDR3 nucleotides read TGTGCCAGCAGTGCCACTAGCGGGAAGGGGGGGGATGAGCAGTTCTTC.

The chain joins TRBV10-3 to TRBJ1-1; 9 bases are shared with TRBD1. Germline CDR1 is ENHRY and CDR2 is SYGVKD. With V trimmed by 6 bases and J by 5 bases, 7 bases remained unmatched. This CDR3 has 14 amino acids. The CDR3 DNA reads TGTGCCATCAGAACCGGGACAGGGATGACTGAAGCTTTCTTT. This gives the protein CAIRTGTGMTEAFF.

This clone was observed a single time. The J gene is TRBJ2-2, the V gene TRBV29-1, with a tentative D call TRBD2 (6 bases). Trimming left V 7 bases short and J 0 bases short, with 15 bases between. The CDR3 covers 15 residues. CDR1 SQVTM and CDR2 ANQGSEA come from the germline V gene. DNA of the CDR3: TGCAGCGGCGGCATAGCGGCTGCGAACACCGGGGAGCTGTTTTTT. Its translation: CSGGIAAANTGELFF.

The chain combines TRBV6-6 with TRBJ2-1, with 8 bases that match TRBD2. This CDR3 spans 13 amino acids. Germline CDR1 and CDR2: MNHNY and SVGAGI (reference sequence). Germline trimming cut 5 bases from V and 4 bases from J; bases unmatched to any gene: 1. The CDR3 sequence: CASSRGGYNEQFF. The CDR3 DNA reads as TGTGCCAGCAGTCGGGGGGGATACAATGAGCAGTTCTTC.

The gene calls are TRBV5-1 and TRBJ2-3, with 9 bases fitting TRBD2. The CDR3 runs 16 residues. CDR1 is SGHRS, CDR2 YFSETQ, per germline. Trimming at V came to 0 bases and at J to 5 bases, leaving 7 bases not matched to a gene. This chain's CDR3 is CASSLVGGRAGDTQYF. The CDR3 DNA follows: TGCGCCAGCAGCTTGGTGGGCGGGAGGGCCGGAGATACGCAGTATTTT.

The gene calls are TRBV7-8 and TRBJ2-7; perhaps D is TRBD1 or TRBD2 (5 bases each). V was clipped by 10 bases and J by 3 bases, with 16 bases between them. The CDR3 length is 13 residues. Germline-derived CDR1 and CDR2 are SGHVS and FQNEAQ. The CDR3 sequence is CATSVGTNYEQYF. The CDR3 region has the DNA TGTGCCACTTCGGTAGGGACCAACTACGAGCAGTACTTC.

Here the CDR3 DNA reads TGTGCCAGCAGCAAAGACCCGCGACTAGCGGGAAACACAGATACGCAGTATTTT. This translates into CASSKDPRLAGNTDTQYF. The chain combines TRBV21-1 with TRBJ2-3; the table calls TRBD2, which could not be checked here. TRBV21-1 is a recognized pseudogene. The CDR3 length is 18 residues.

The chain is built from TRBV19 and TRBJ1-1, with no clear D. V lost 5 bases and J 1 base, leaving 17 bases between the germline ends. The CDR3 loop spans 16 amino acids. Per the germline V gene, CDR1 is LNHDA and CDR2 is SQIVND (reference sequence). The DNA for the CDR3 is TGTGCCAGTAGTCCTACTAACGTCGCAGCGAACACTGAAGCTTTCTTT. Protein sequence: CASSPTNVAANTEAFF.

The J gene is TRBJ2-3, the V gene TRBV6-4; perhaps TRBD2 as D (6 bases). The CDR3 runs 15 residues. CDR1 is MRHNA and CDR2 is SNTAGT in the germline V gene. Trimming cost V 6 bases and J 2 bases, with 15 bases left between them. The CDR3 here is CASSATPGATDTQYF. In nucleotides, the CDR3 is TGTGCCAGCAGCGCAACTCCGGGAGCCACAGATACGCAGTATTTT.

This rearrangement joins TRBV19 to TRBJ2-7, with D possibly matching TRBD1 (6 bases). V was clipped by 5 bases and J by 1 base, with 15 bases between them. The CDR3 sequence is 15 residues long. Germline V gene lookup returns CDR1 LNHDA and CDR2 SQIVND (reference sequence). This chain's CDR3 is CASSPRRDMSYEQYF. In DNA, the CDR3 is TGTGCCAGTAGTCCAAGACGGGACATGTCCTACGAGCAGTACTTC.

This chain links TRBV5-1 with TRBJ2-7, with a tentative D call TRBD2 (5 bases). The CDR3 is made up of 15 amino acids. In germline, CDR1 is SGHRS, CDR2 YFSETQ. Trimming removed 2 bases from V and 0 bases from J, with 12 bases in between. The CDR3 DNA is TGCGCCAGCAGCTTCAGCGGAATGAGCTCCTACGAGCAGTACTTC. This translates into CASSFSGMSSYEQYF.

The chain uses TRBV5-4 and TRBJ2-3, with TRBD1 identical over 10 bases. The length of the CDR3 is 15 residues. The trim removed 3 bases at V and 3 bases at J, leaving 4 bases unmatched. Germline CDR1 is SGHNT and CDR2 is YYREEE (reference sequence). The CDR3 coding sequence is TGTGCCAGCAGCTCCCGACAGGGGGCTACAGATACGCAGTATTTT. Its protein product is CASSSRQGATDTQYF. Drawing the rest from reference TRBV5-4 and TRBJ2-3, the complete variable domain is ETGVTQSPTHLIKTRGQQVTLRCSSQSGHNTVSWYQQALGQGPQFIFQYYREEENGRGNFPPRFSGLQFPNYSSELNVNALELDDSALYLCASSSRQGATDTQYFGPGTRLTVL.

The genes are TRBV28 and TRBJ1-4; 10 nucleotides line up with TRBD1. There are 15 residues in the CDR3. J gave up 4 bases and V 5 bases, and 4 bases lay outside the gene matches. The germline gives CDR1 MDHEN, CDR2 SYDVKM. Here the CDR3 reads CASSRQGAGNEKLFF. DNA for the CDR3: TGTGCCAGCAGTAGACAGGGGGCCGGTAATGAAAAACTGTTTTTT. Using reference TRBV28 and TRBJ1-4 for the parts outside the CDR3, the full variable domain is DVKVTQSSRYLVKRTGEKVFLECVQDMDHENMFWYRQDPGLGLRLIYFSYDVKMKEKGDIPEGYSVSREKKERFSLILESASTNQTSMYLCASSRQGAGNEKLFFGSGTQLSVL.

The rearrangement joins TRBV11-2 to TRBJ2-2, with D unclear. The V and J ends lost 6 bases and 4 bases respectively, with 12 bases between them. From germline, CDR1 is SGHAT and CDR2 FQNNGV. This CDR3 has 14 amino acids. The DNA of the CDR3 is TGTGCCAGCAGTACTCCCGCCAGCACCGGGGAGCTGTTTTTT. Translated: CASSTPASTGELFF.

This chain connects TRBV2 to TRBJ2-1; D unclear. Trimming shortened V by 2 bases and J by 9 bases, and 5 bases separated the two germline ends. The CDR3 sequence is 11 residues long. Germline V gene sequence: CDR1 SNHLY, CDR2 FYNNEI. CDR3 DNA sequence: TGTGCCAGCAGTGAATATATTGAGCAGTTCTTC. Its protein product is CASSEYIEQFF.

The genes are TRBV11-3 and TRBJ2-2; D call uncertain. Trimming took 5 bases from V and 6 from J, leaving 10 bases between them. The germline V gene encodes CDR1 SGHNT and CDR2 YENEEA. CDR3 size: 13 residues. Here the CDR3 reads CASSTLESGELFF. CDR3 in DNA: TGTGCCAGCAGCACTCTGGAGTCCGGGGAGCTGTTTTTT. Together with reference TRBV11-3 and TRBJ2-2, the CDR3 gives the full variable domain: EAGVVQSPRYKIIEKKQPVAFWCNPISGHNTLYWYLQNLGQGPELLIRYENEEAVDDSQLPKDRFSAERLKGVDSTLKIQPAELGDSAVYLCASSTLESGELFFGEGSRLTVL.

The chain joins TRBV9 to TRBJ2-3; no reliable D call. CDR1 SGDLS and CDR2 YYNGEE come from the germline V gene. The CDR3 contains 14 residues. V lost 4 bases and J lost 3, with 12 bases in between. The CDR3: CASSPEGLTDTQYF. The CDR3 region has the DNA TGTGCCAGCAGCCCCGAAGGGCTTACAGATACGCAGTATTTT.

The chain uses TRBV9 and TRBJ2-3, with 10 bases identical to TRBD2. Germline loops: CDR1 SGDLS, CDR2 YYNGEE. CDR3 length: 17 amino acids. Trimming took 0 bases from V and 1 from J; bases not matched to a gene: 5. For the CDR3, the DNA is TGTGCCAGCAGCGTAGCTACCACTAGCGGGGGCACAGATACGCAGTATTTT. This encodes CASSVATTSGGTDTQYF. Supplemented by reference TRBV9 and TRBJ2-3, the full variable domain reads DSGVTQTPKHLITATGQRVTLRCSPRSGDLSVYWYQQSLDQGLQFLIQYYNGEERAKGNILERFSAQQFPDLHSELNLSSLELGDSALYFCASSVATTSGGTDTQYFGPGTRLTVL.

V usage is TRBV5-1 and J usage is TRBJ2-1; no definite D call. Germline CDR1 reads SGHRS; CDR2 reads YFSETQ. V gave up 0 bases and J gave up 7 bases, with 5 bases separating them. CDR3 length: 12 residues. CDR3 amino acids: CASSLVSNEQFF. Here the CDR3 DNA reads TGCGCCAGCAGCTTGGTGTCTAATGAGCAGTTCTTC.

This clone was observed a single time. This chain joins TRBV19 and TRBJ2-7; perhaps D is TRBD1 or TRBD2 (5 bases each). The germline V and J ends were trimmed by 3 bases and 1 base, with 7 bases remaining between them. The length of the CDR3 is 13 residues. Germline CDR1 is LNHDA and CDR2 is SQIVND (reference sequence). CDR3 amino acids: CASSIEGSYEQYF. The CDR3 DNA reads TGTGCCAGTAGTATTGAGGGGTCCTACGAGCAGTACTTC.

V and J are TRBV2 and TRBJ2-3; D not resolved. The germline gives CDR1 SNHLY, CDR2 FYNNEI. There are 9 residues in the CDR3. Deletions cut 10 bases from V and 2 bases from J, with 1 base between. Here the CDR3 reads CANTDTQYF. CDR3 nucleotides: TGTGCCAACACAGATACGCAGTATTTT.

The V and J genes are TRBV6-1 and TRBJ2-1; D uncertain. CDR3 length equals 13 residues. The V gene's germline CDR1 is MNHNS and CDR2 SASEGT. V was clipped by 0 bases and J by 10 bases, with 10 bases between them. CDR3 sequence: CASSEAVIGEQFF. CDR3 in DNA: TGTGCCAGCAGTGAAGCTGTAATCGGAGAGCAGTTCTTC.

The chain uses TRBV7-2 and TRBJ2-1; TRBD1 is a possible D gene (5 bases). Germline assignment: CDR1 SGHTA and CDR2 FQGNSA. V gave up 0 bases and J gave up 2 bases, with 11 bases separating them. The CDR3 consists of 16 residues. CDR3 in amino acids: CASSLASSGPYNEQFF. In DNA form, the CDR3 reads TGTGCCAGCAGCTTAGCTTCGTCAGGGCCCTACAATGAGCAGTTCTTC.

This clone was picked up one time. The chain links TRBV29-1 to TRBJ1-2; D remains ambiguous. The CDR3 is 12 amino acids. Deletions cut 2 bases from V and 8 bases from J, with 12 bases between. Germline-derived CDR1 and CDR2 are SQVTM and ANQGSEA. DNA of the CDR3: TGCAGCGTTGAATATCAGCAGAGGGGCTACACCTTC. Translating it yields CSVEYQQRGYTF.

The rearrangement uses TRBV11-2 and TRBJ1-3; TRBD1 aligns across 9 bases. The CDR3 sequence is 15 residues long. The V segment lost 5 bases and the J segment 4 bases; nucleotides outside the gene matches: 6. In germline, CDR1 is SGHAT, CDR2 FQNNGV. Written as DNA, the CDR3 is TGTGCCAGCAGCCCCAGGGGACAGGGCGGAAACACCATATATTTT. Amino acids: CASSPRGQGGNTIYF.

The chain is built from TRBV19 and TRBJ2-7; D uncertain. The CDR3 totals 12 residues. CDR1 LNHDA and CDR2 SQIVND come from the germline V gene (reference sequence). V was clipped by 6 bases and J by 5 bases, with 11 bases between them. This chain's CDR3 is CASSKDHNEQYF. The CDR3 DNA sequence: TGTGCCAGTAGCAAAGACCACAACGAGCAGTACTTC. Complete variable domain (other parts from reference TRBV19 and TRBJ2-7): DGGITQSPKYLFRKEGQNVTLSCEQNLNHDAMYWYRQDPGQGLRLIYYSQIVNDFQKGDIAEGYSVSREKKESFPLTVTSAQKNPTAFYLCASSKDHNEQYFGPGTRLTVT.

This chain links TRBV29-1 with TRBJ2-7, with D uncertain. Germline values: CDR1 SQVTM, CDR2 ANQGSEA. Deletions cut 0 bases from V and 6 bases from J, with 9 bases between. The length of the CDR3 is 12 residues. The CDR3 sequence: CSVEDTRSEQYF. CDR3 in DNA: TGCAGCGTTGAAGATACCAGGAGCGAGCAGTACTTC.